This T cell receptor (beta chain) was obtained from a study of blood T cell repertoires in COVID-19. Original handling: Estimates of nucleated cell counts were drawn from the amplification of reference gene primers. Assay: immunoSEQ multiplex PCR; the TCRdb copy retains only in-frame clones and omits some. V and J calls and clone size follow that table, whereas D and trimming were derived from the DNA. The profile shows about 250,000 clones, approximately 89% of them singletons. V was pared by 4 bases and J by 3 bases, with 3 bases of the junction left unmatched. There are 14 residues in the CDR3. Germline loops: CDR1 SGDLS, CDR2 YYNGEE.

The TCR originated in a woman aged 40 to 50 who had recovered from COVID-19. Sequencing was performed on peripheral blood. V and J are TRBV9 and TRBJ2-3; 9 nucleotides agree with TRBD1. CDR3 DNA sequence: TGTGCCAGCAGCCCAGGACAGGGGACAGATACGCAGTATTTT. As protein: CASSPGQGTDTQYF.